This entry lists 29 T cell receptor beta chains sequenced from one sample in a study of post-analysis software for immune sequencing data. Regarding the study as a whole: Patients used roughly five TRBV segments, including TRBV5-6, TRBV5-1 and TRBV20-1, more often than controls.

Unique molecular identifiers featured in each of the TCR beta cDNA libraries. TCRdb reprocessed the PCR reads via MiXCR and lists one record per CDR3 protein. Seen here are roughly 600,000 distinct CDR3 sequences, 44% observed once, and the top ten hold more than 1.5%. These receptors' antigens are unknown. Sequencing used blood. The source is a girl under 18 with multiple sclerosis.

This clonotype has just a few counts. The chain combines TRBV12-3 or TRBV12-4 with TRBJ1-5; no clear D gene. V gave up 6 bases and J gave up 6 bases, with 15 bases separating them. The CDR3 consists of 14 residues. In DNA, the CDR3 is TGTGCCAGCAGCCCCATGTCCAAGGGTCAGCCCCAGCATTTT. This gives the protein CASSPMSKGQPQHF.

Only a few counts were recorded for this clonotype. The rearrangement joins TRBV29-1 to TRBJ2-1; 7 bases are a match to TRBD1. The CDR3 runs to 15 residues. CDR1 is SQVTM and CDR2 is ANQGSEA in the germline V gene. The V segment lost 5 bases and the J segment 8 bases; nucleotides outside the gene matches: 15. The CDR3 loop is CSVTRTGLTEDEQFF. The DNA of the CDR3 is TGCAGCGTTACGAGGACAGGTCTCACTGAGGATGAGCAGTTCTTC.

The chain joins TRBV5-7 to TRBJ1-5, with a possible D match to TRBD1 (5 bases). TRBV5-7 is given ORF status, its function remaining uncertain. The CDR3 sequence is 14 residues long. V lost 4 bases and J lost 5, with 13 bases in between. The CDR3 DNA reads as TGTGCCAGCAGCCCGGTGGCCAGGGATCAGCCCCAGCATTTT. Translating gives CASSPVARDQPQHF.

The chain is built from TRBV5-5 and TRBJ1-1, with D possibly being TRBD1 (6 bases). In germline, CDR1 is SGHKS, CDR2 YYEKEE (reference sequence). V gave up 1 base and J gave up 1 base, with 8 bases separating them. CDR3 length equals 14 residues. In DNA, the CDR3 is TGTGCCAGCAGCTTGATGGGGGCGAACACTGAAGCTTTCTTT. Protein product: CASSLMGANTEAFF.

The chain employs TRBV12-3 or TRBV12-4 and TRBJ1-4; D remains unclear. The ends were cut back, 6 bases at V and 8 bases at J, with 4 bases in the middle. The CDR3 consists of 10 residues. The CDR3 spells CASRGEKLFF. The DNA of the CDR3 is TGTGCCAGCAGGGGCGAAAAACTGTTTTTT.

The chain links TRBV10-3 to TRBJ2-7; 7 bases fit TRBD2. J gave up 2 bases and V 6 bases, and 10 bases lay outside the gene matches. Per germline, CDR1 ENHRY and CDR2 SYGVKD. The CDR3 has 15 amino acids. CDR3 amino acids: CAISPTSETAYEQYF. The CDR3 DNA is TGTGCCATCAGCCCAACTAGCGAGACTGCCTACGAGCAGTACTTC.

The chain recombines TRBV6-1 with TRBJ1-2; no definite D call. Germline-derived CDR1 and CDR2 are MNHNS and SASEGT. Trimming removed 2 bases at V and 3 bases at J, with 10 bases between. The CDR3 runs 14 residues. In DNA, the CDR3 is TGTGCCAGCAGTGAACCCGTGTATGACTATGGCTACACCTTC. Translating it yields CASSEPVYDYGYTF.

The chain carries TRBV12-3 or TRBV12-4 and TRBJ2-4, with a possible D match to TRBD2 (6 bases). V was clipped by 3 bases and J by 1 base, with 13 bases between them. The CDR3 is 16 residues long. The CDR3 DNA reads TGTGCCAGCAGTTTCGCGGGGCAGTGGGCCAAAAACATTCAGTACTTC. It is translated as CASSFAGQWAKNIQYF.

The DNA of the CDR3 is TGTGCCAGCAGCCCAAAGGGTTTGGGCACAGATACGCAGTATTTT. This sequence encodes CASSPKGLGTDTQYF. The chain links TRBV7-2 to TRBJ2-3; D not resolved. V was trimmed by 5 bases and J by 1 base, leaving 13 bases between them. The CDR3 covers 15 residues. In germline, CDR1 is SGHTA, CDR2 FQGNSA.

This clonotype was observed once. The rearrangement joins TRBV28 to TRBJ1-2; D call uncertain. From germline, CDR1 is MDHEN and CDR2 SYDVKM. This CDR3 spans 13 amino acids. V shed 10 bases and J shed 0 bases, with 12 bases lying between them. The CDR3 DNA reads TGTGCCATCCAAATTAACACTAACTATGGCTACACCTTC. Protein sequence: CAIQINTNYGYTF.

This clonotype was counted between two and nine times. A much larger clonotype is one base distant, so this may be a read error. The rearrangement uses TRBV10-2 and TRBJ2-1; TRBD2 matches 8 bases. The germline V gene has CDR1 WSHSY and CDR2 SAAADI. There are 14 residues in the CDR3. The CDR3 bases are TGCGCCGGCAGCGCCCAACTAGCGGTCAATGAGCAGTTCTTC. This gives the protein CAGSAQLAVNEQFF.

The chain uses TRBV10-3 and TRBJ2-7; no firm D call. The CDR3 covers 14 residues. V was pared by 11 bases and J by 0 bases, with 17 bases between. CDR1 and CDR2 from the germline V gene are ENHRY and SYGVKD. CDR3 protein: CASKALLVSYEQYF. CDR3 nucleotides: TGTGCCTCGAAAGCTCTCCTCGTCTCCTACGAGCAGTACTTC.

This clonotype was observed a handful of times. J is TRBJ2-5 and V is TRBV5-6; D may be TRBD1 (5 bases). The V gene's germline CDR1 is SGHDT and CDR2 YYEEEE. V was shortened by 6 bases and J by 5 bases, with 17 bases between the two germline ends. The CDR3 consists of 14 residues. The CDR3 sequence is CASIRGHISETQYF. CDR3 sequence (DNA): TGTGCCAGCATAAGAGGACACATCAGCGAGACCCAGTACTTC.

The rearrangement joins TRBV5-1 to TRBJ1-4; TRBD1 is a possible D gene (6 bases). The germline V gene encodes CDR1 SGHRS and CDR2 YFSETQ. CDR3 length: 14 residues. V lost 0 bases and J 13 bases, leaving 16 bases between the germline ends. CDR3 sequence (DNA): TGCGCCAGCAGCTTGGGTTTTGGGGACAATGGACTGTTTTTT. Amino acids: CASSLGFGDNGLFF.

This clonotype was seen a handful of times. This sequence joins TRBV6-2 or TRBV6-3 and TRBJ2-7, with 7 bases identical to TRBD2. The V segment lost 6 bases and the J segment 4 bases; nucleotides outside the gene matches: 9. Germline V gene lookup returns CDR1 MNHEY and CDR2 SVGEGT. The CDR3 has 14 residues. The CDR3 protein is CASSSSGGVYEQYF. The CDR3 DNA reads TGTGCCAGCAGCTCTAGCGGAGGGGTGTACGAGCAGTACTTC.

This clonotype was picked up a small number of times. The V gene is TRBV18, the J gene TRBJ2-6; the D call may be TRBD1 or TRBD2 (5 bases each). The germline gives CDR1 KGHSH, CDR2 LQKENI. The CDR3 sequence is 17 residues long. V was pared by 3 bases and J by 0 bases, with 12 bases between. DNA of the CDR3: TGTGCCAGCTCACCGGGACCTCAGGACTCTGGGGCCAACGTCCTGACTTTC. It encodes CASSPGPQDSGANVLTF.

The sample holds a few counts of this clonotype. V gene TRBV29-1 combines with J gene TRBJ1-1; no clear D. Between the trimmed V and J ends, which lost 0 bases and 0 bases, there was a span of 8 bases. CDR1 and CDR2 (germline): SQVTM, ANQGSEA. This CDR3 region has 14 residues. The CDR3 here is CSVEDYRMNTEAFF. The DNA for the CDR3 is TGCAGCGTTGAAGATTATAGGATGAACACTGAAGCTTTCTTT.

The rearrangement joins TRBV3-1 to TRBJ1-4, with D perhaps TRBD1 (5 bases). With 3 bases removed from V and 10 bases from J, the gap between germline ends came to 12 bases. The germline CDR1 and CDR2 sequences are LGHDT and YNNKEL (reference sequence). The CDR3 has 13 amino acids. The CDR3 is CASSQAGRGKLFF. The CDR3 DNA is TGTGCCAGCAGCCAGGCAGGGAGGGGAAAACTGTTTTTT. The whole variable domain, remainder taken from reference TRBV3-1 and TRBJ1-4, is DTAVSQTPKYLVTQMGNDKSIKCEQNLGHDTMYWYKQDSKKFLKIMFSYNNKELIINETVPNRFSPKSPDKAHLNLHINSLELGDSAVYFCASSQAGRGKLFFGSGTQLSVL.

The sample holds a few counts of this clonotype. V and J are TRBV29-1 and TRBJ1-1; perhaps TRBD1 as D (6 bases). The CDR3 runs to 11 residues. The ends were cut back, 4 bases at V and 8 bases at J, with 11 bases in the middle. Germline CDR1 is SQVTM and CDR2 is ANQGSEA. The CDR3: CSVGYREEAFF. The CDR3 DNA reads as TGCAGCGTTGGATACAGGGAGGAAGCTTTCTTT.

The chain links TRBV20-1 to TRBJ2-3, with TRBD2 matching 11 bases. Germline CDR1 and CDR2: DFQATT and SNEGSKA (reference sequence). The V and J ends lost 1 base and 0 bases, in that order; junction bases with no gene match: 9. The CDR3 loop spans 18 amino acids. Written as DNA, the CDR3 is TGCAGTGCTAGAGTTCCCCCCCTAGCGGGGGGCAGCACAGATACGCAGTATTTT. Protein sequence: CSARVPPLAGGSTDTQYF.

The V gene is TRBV6-5, the J gene TRBJ2-3; D not resolved. Looked up from germline, CDR1 is MNHEY and CDR2 is SVGAGI. V was pared by 7 bases and J by 2 bases, with 19 bases between. This CDR3 is 16 amino acids long. In DNA, the CDR3 is TGTGCCAGCAAGTCCGTGGCGCCCCAGGACACAGATACGCAGTATTTT. This translates into CASKSVAPQDTDTQYF.

This clonotype has just a few counts. The rearrangement links TRBV12-3 or TRBV12-4 to TRBJ2-7; TRBD1 aligns across 9 bases. V was clipped by 6 bases and J by 0 bases; unmatched bases: 6. The CDR3 extends over 15 amino acids. CDR3: CASREDRGPSYEQYF. The CDR3, as DNA: TGTGCCAGCAGGGAGGACAGGGGACCCTCCTACGAGCAGTACTTC.

The chain links TRBV20-1 to TRBJ2-1, with no clear D. This CDR3 region has 13 residues. Trimming took off 4 bases at V and 3 bases at J, with 10 bases between the two ends. CDR1 is DFQATT and CDR2 is SNEGSKA in the germline V gene (reference sequence). The CDR3 loop is CSATPSSYNEQFF. The CDR3 nucleotides read TGCAGTGCTACGCCATCCAGCTACAATGAGCAGTTCTTC.

V gene TRBV5-1 combines with J gene TRBJ2-7; TRBD1 matches at 7 bases. The J call may be mistaken, given a closer DNA end match to TRBJ2-4. The CDR3 has 19 residues. The V gene's germline CDR1 is SGHRS and CDR2 YFSETQ. The CDR3 region has the DNA TGCGCCAGCAGCTTGGATTCTCCAATAGTCAGGGGGTTTGGAAACATTCAGTACTTC. Amino acid sequence: CASSLDSPIVRGFGNIQYF.

This chain links TRBV12-3 or TRBV12-4 with TRBJ1-1; a possible D gene is TRBD1 (6 bases). Deletions cut 1 base from V and 12 bases from J, with 12 bases between. The CDR3 runs to 12 residues. The CDR3 nucleotides read TGTGCCAGCAGTTTAGACGTCAGGGGACCTTTCTTT. Protein: CASSLDVRGPFF.

This clonotype was counted a single time. The J gene is TRBJ2-1, the V gene TRBV5-1; tentative D call: TRBD2 (5 bases). This CDR3 contains 15 residues. Trimming left V 7 bases short and J 1 base short, with 15 bases between. CDR1 is SGHRS and CDR2 is YFSETQ in the germline V gene. Here the CDR3 DNA reads TGCGCCAGCGGAGGCCACGGTCCTTCCTACAATGAGCAGTTCTTC. It is translated as CASGGHGPSYNEQFF.

A few counts support this clonotype. The chain links TRBV12-3 or TRBV12-4 to TRBJ2-3; TRBD1 is a possible D gene (6 bases). V lost 7 bases to trimming and J lost 1 base, with 12 bases between them. The CDR3 is made up of 14 amino acids. The CDR3 spells CASNDRSRTDTQYF. Written as DNA, the CDR3 is TGTGCCAGCAATGACAGGAGCCGCACAGATACGCAGTATTTT.

The chain has TRBV18 and TRBJ2-1, with no clear D. Germline loops: CDR1 KGHSH, CDR2 LQKENI. V gave up 1 base and J gave up 10 bases, with 14 bases separating them. This CDR3 spans 14 amino acids. The CDR3 here is CASSPQGNSREQFF. CDR3 bases: TGTGCCAGCTCACCACAGGGAAACAGTCGCGAGCAGTTCTTC. Together with reference TRBV18 and TRBJ2-1, the CDR3 gives the full variable domain: NAGVMQNPRHLVRRRGQEARLRCSPMKGHSHVYWYRQLPEEGLKFMVYLQKENIIDESGMPKERFSAEFPKEGPSILRIQQVVRGDSAAYFCASSPQGNSREQFFGPGTRLTVL.

V and J are TRBV12-3 or TRBV12-4 and TRBJ1-2, with D possibly TRBD1 on 6 matching bases. Between the trimmed V and J ends, which lost 6 bases and 6 bases, there was a span of 17 bases. The CDR3 loop spans 14 amino acids. The CDR3 DNA reads as TGTGCCAGCAGAGCAAACAGGGCTGTGGATGGCTACACCTTC. It is translated as CASRANRAVDGYTF.